The rows below give T cell receptor beta chains drawn from one sample of a study of control samples from healthy donors and cancer patients. TCRdb keeps only in-frame clones here, not all; method: immunoSEQ multiplex PCR. The sample lists some 140,000 clones; around 94% were seen once. Sequencing used PBMCs. The receptors come from a man in his 60s with colorectal cancer. Each CDR3 is given with its conserved first and last residue. Each record gives: V gene, J gene, clone size, D gene, CDR3 protein, CDR3 DNA. A D gene is named only where the DNA matches it firmly. Where a row states a size, it is once, few, many or the class of an expanded clone; other rows omit it.

>TRBV7-9|TRBJ1-2|once|-
CASSLEQNYGYTF
TGTGCCAGCAGCTTGGAACAGAACTATGGCTACACCTTC
>TRBV7-9|TRBJ1-5|few|-
CASSLGTDQPQHF
TGTGCCAGCAGCTTAGGCACCGATCAGCCCCAGCATTTT
>TRBV29-1|TRBJ1-1|-|-
CSVVPRGNTEAFF
TGCAGCGTTGTTCCGCGGGGAAACACTGAAGCTTTCTTT
>TRBV4-2|TRBJ2-1|-|TRBD2
CASSPRLAGGQNNEQFF
TGTGCCAGCAGCCCCCGACTAGCGGGGGGGCAGAACAATGAGCAGTTCTTC
>TRBV6-5|TRBJ1-6|-|-
CASSYSQLIGNSPLHF
TGTGCCAGCAGTTACTCCCAGTTGATCGGTAATTCACCCCTCCACTTT
>TRBV11-2|TRBJ2-3|-|-
CASSLEGATDTQYF
TGTGCCAGCAGCTTAGAGGGGGCCACAGATACGCAGTATTTT
>TRBV4-2|TRBJ2-3|-|TRBD2
CASSKPGGGTDTQYF
TGTGCCAGCAGCAAACCCGGGGGGGGAACAGATACGCAGTATTTT
>TRBV27|TRBJ1-1|-|-
CASSLEAANTEAFF
TGTGCCAGCAGTTTAGAGGCAGCGAACACTGAAGCTTTCTTT
>TRBV5-1|TRBJ1-2|-|TRBD1
CASSGGQGHGYTF
TGCGCCAGCAGCGGAGGACAGGGGCATGGCTACACCTTC
>TRBV6-5|TRBJ1-6|-|TRBD1
CASSPTGGNSPLHF
TGTGCCAGCAGTCCGACAGGGGGCAATTCACCCCTCCACTTT
>TRBV5-4|TRBJ1-1|-|-
CASLAGGMNTEAFF
TGTGCCAGCCTAGCGGGGGGCATGAACACTGAAGCTTTCTTT
>TRBV4-1|TRBJ1-1|-|-
CASSQSGRWVEGHTEAFF
TGCGCCAGCAGCCAATCCGGCAGGTGGGTTGAGGGGCACACTGAAGCTTTCTTT
>TRBV10-3|TRBJ2-3|-|-
CAIRGQAGTDTQYF
TGTGCCATCAGAGGACAGGCGGGGACAGATACGCAGTATTTT
>TRBV7-2|TRBJ2-5|-|-
CASSLAGSQETQYF
TGTGCCAGCAGCTTAGCGGGGAGCCAAGAGACCCAGTACTTC
>TRBV9|TRBJ1-1|-|-
CASSVGWNTEAFF
TGTGCCAGCAGCGTAGGGTGGAACACTGAAGCTTTCTTT
>TRBV5-4|TRBJ2-2|-|TRBD1
CASSLGQGAGELFF
TGTGCCAGCAGCTTGGGACAGGGGGCCGGGGAGCTGTTTTTT
>TRBV4-3|TRBJ2-3|-|TRBD2
CASSPELAGMGTQYF
TGCGCCAGCAGCCCGGAGCTAGCGGGGATGGGGACGCAGTATTTT
>TRBV5-5|TRBJ2-1|-|TRBD2
CASSLGRTSGGSSYNEQFF
TGTGCCAGCAGCTTGGGCAGAACTAGCGGGGGAAGCTCCTACAATGAGCAGTTCTTC
>TRBV7-2|TRBJ2-7|-|-
CASSLTSYEQYF
TGTGCCAGCAGCCTGACTAGCTACGAGCAGTACTTC
>TRBV7-8|TRBJ2-7|-|TRBD1
CASSFRGQGAREQYF
TGTGCCAGCAGCTTTAGAGGACAGGGGGCGCGAGAGCAGTACTTC
>TRBV5-4|TRBJ2-2|-|TRBD2
CASSRLAGGTGELFF
TGTGCCAGCAGCCGACTAGCGGGGGGCACCGGGGAGCTGTTTTTT
>TRBV5-6|TRBJ2-2|-|-
CASSFGTRNTGELFF
TGTGCCAGCAGCTTCGGGACACGTAACACCGGGGAGCTGTTTTTT
>TRBV29-1|TRBJ1-1|-|-
CSVVLGLPLAEAFF
TGCAGCGTCGTCTTAGGACTGCCGTTGGCTGAAGCTTTCTTT
>TRBV10-3|TRBJ1-2|-|TRBD1
CAINNLDRGDNYGYTF
TGTGCCATCAATAATCTAGACAGGGGAGACAACTATGGCTACACCTTC
>TRBV5-1|TRBJ1-2|-|-
CASSPERGNYGYTF
TGCGCCAGCAGCCCCGAGAGGGGGAACTATGGCTACACCTTC
>TRBV10-1|TRBJ1-3|-|-
CASSEGASGNTIYF
TGCGCCAGCAGTGAGGGAGCCTCTGGAAACACCATATATTTT
>TRBV3-1/TRBV3-2|TRBJ2-1|-|TRBD1
CASSQVTGGYNEQFF
TGTGCCAGCAGTCAAGTAACAGGGGGGTACAATGAGCAGTTCTTC
>TRBV4-3|TRBJ1-1|-|TRBD1
CASSHGDRETEAFF
TGCGCCAGCAGCCACGGGGACAGAGAGACTGAAGCTTTCTTT
>TRBV5-1|TRBJ1-3|once|-
CASSLAAGTGPGTGNTIYF
TGCGCCAGCAGCTTGGCCGCGGGGACGGGACCTGGCACTGGAAACACCATATATTTT
>TRBV6-5|TRBJ2-7|-|-
CASNTIGGSSYEQYF
TGTGCCAGCAATACTATTGGGGGGAGCTCCTACGAGCAGTACTTC
>TRBV29-1|TRBJ2-2|-|-
CSVGRGANTGELFF
TGCAGCGTTGGTCGGGGTGCGAACACCGGGGAGCTGTTTTTT
>TRBV5-1|TRBJ2-1|-|TRBD1
CASSAGTGGYDEQFF
TGCGCCAGCAGCGCGGGGACAGGGGGTTACGATGAGCAGTTCTTC
>TRBV6-2/TRBV6-3|TRBJ2-1|-|TRBD2
CASSYGTSLVNEQFF
TGTGCCAGCAGTTACGGGACTAGCTTGGTGAATGAGCAGTTCTTC
>TRBV7-2|TRBJ1-1|-|-
CASSSGWPEAFF
TGTGCCAGCAGCTCAGGGTGGCCTGAAGCTTTCTTT
>TRBV20-1|TRBJ2-5|-|-
CSAREYEAIYF
TGCAGTGCTAGAGAATATGAGGCGATTTACTTC
>TRBV5-8|TRBJ2-3|-|-
CASSLAGPDTQYF
TGTGCCAGCAGCTTGGCAGGGCCAGATACGCAGTATTTT
>TRBV19|TRBJ1-6|-|-
CASSIGSRETSSYNSPLHF
TGTGCCAGTAGTATAGGTTCCAGGGAGACGAGCTCCTATAATTCACCCCTCCACTTT
>TRBV24-1|TRBJ2-2|once|-
CATSDTGWAGELFF
TGTGCCACCAGTGATACAGGGTGGGCCGGGGAGCTGTTTTTT
>TRBV9|TRBJ2-7|-|-
CASSVQSGGTGEQYF
TGTGCCAGCAGCGTACAGTCAGGCGGAACAGGCGAGCAGTACTTC
>TRBV24-1|TRBJ2-7|-|-
CATSDATGDEQYF
TGTGCCACCAGTGACGCCACAGGAGACGAGCAGTACTTC
>TRBV19|TRBJ2-7|-|TRBD1
CASSNRKGQHYEQYF
TGTGCCAGTAGTAACCGGAAGGGACAGCACTACGAGCAGTACTTC
>TRBV19|TRBJ1-1|few|-
CASSIGGDNTEAFF
TGTGCCAGTAGTATAGGAGGCGATAACACTGAAGCTTTCTTT
>TRBV5-1|TRBJ2-3|-|TRBD1
CASSLQGQLTDTQYF
TGCGCCAGCAGCTTACAGGGACAGCTCACAGATACGCAGTATTTT
>TRBV5-1|TRBJ1-1|-|-
CASSWGELNTEAFF
TGCGCCAGCAGCTGGGGGGAACTGAACACTGAAGCTTTCTTT
>TRBV19|TRBJ2-5|-|-
CASSSLDSQETQYF
TGTGCCAGTAGTTCCTTGGACAGCCAAGAGACCCAGTACTTC
>TRBV18|TRBJ2-5|-|TRBD1
CASSLGTGQETQYF
TGTGCCAGCTCACTGGGGACAGGACAAGAGACCCAGTACTTC
>TRBV27|TRBJ1-2|-|-
CASSLGVMAGYTF
TGTGCCAGCAGTTTGGGGGTCATGGCTGGCTACACCTTC
>TRBV4-1|TRBJ2-1|-|TRBD2
CASSQSRVGLAFGEQFF
TGCGCCAGCAGCCAAAGTCGAGTCGGACTAGCGTTTGGTGAGCAGTTCTTC
>TRBV19|TRBJ1-2|once|-
CASSIDERWNGYTF
TGTGCCAGTAGTATAGATGAGAGATGGAATGGCTACACCTTC
>TRBV18|TRBJ2-3|-|TRBD1
CASSPTGFASTDTQYF
TGTGCCAGCTCCCCGACAGGGTTCGCGTCGACAGATACGCAGTATTTT
>TRBV6-2/TRBV6-3|TRBJ1-2|-|-
CASSPGTKDSPYTF
TGTGCCAGCAGCCCCGGGACCAAGGATTCTCCCTACACCTTC
>TRBV14|TRBJ1-2|-|-
CASINGGRGVLYGYTF
TGTGCCAGCATTAACGGCGGCAGGGGTGTTCTCTATGGCTACACCTTC
>TRBV7-9|TRBJ1-2|once|-
CASSLKQGADGYTF
TGTGCCAGCAGCCTAAAACAGGGCGCGGATGGCTACACCTTC
>TRBV6-5|TRBJ1-3|-|-
CASSSRQLSGNTIYF
TGTGCCAGCAGTTCCAGACAGCTCTCTGGAAACACCATATATTTT
>TRBV5-1|TRBJ2-7|-|TRBD1
CASSKPGQGRYEQYF
TGCGCCAGCAGCAAGCCGGGACAGGGTCGGTACGAGCAGTACTTC